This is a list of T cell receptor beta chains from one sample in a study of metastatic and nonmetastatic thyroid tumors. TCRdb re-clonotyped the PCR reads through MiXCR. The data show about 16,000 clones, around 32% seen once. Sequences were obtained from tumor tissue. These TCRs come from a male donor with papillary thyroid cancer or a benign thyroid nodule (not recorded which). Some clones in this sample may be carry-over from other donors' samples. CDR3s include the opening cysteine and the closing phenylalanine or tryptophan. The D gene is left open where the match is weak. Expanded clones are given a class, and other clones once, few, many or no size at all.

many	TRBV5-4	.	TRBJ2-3	TGTGCCAGCAGCCCCAGGGTTGGCGGTACCACAGATACGCAGTATTTT	CASSPRVGGTTDTQYF
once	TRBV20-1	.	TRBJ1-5	TGCAGTGCCAGAGGACAGATTAGCAATCAGCCCCAGCATTTT	CSARGQISNQPQHF
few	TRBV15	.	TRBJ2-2	TGTGCCACCAGCAGGCCGGGACACTTAAACACCGGGGAGCTGTTTTTT	CATSRPGHLNTGELFF
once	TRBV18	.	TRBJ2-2	TGTGCCAGCTCAGAGCAACTGACAGTGAACACCGGGGAGCTGTTTTTT	CASSEQLTVNTGELFF
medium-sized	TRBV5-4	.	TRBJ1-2	TGTGCCAGCAGCTTGGCCGGGATCCCTAACTATGGCTACACCTTC	CASSLAGIPNYGYTF
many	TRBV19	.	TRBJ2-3	TGTGCCAGTAGTATGCTAACGGCCGCGGCAGATACGCAGTATTTT	CASSMLTAAADTQYF
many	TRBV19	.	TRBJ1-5	TGTGCCAGTAGTACCGACAGGACACAGCCCCAGCATTTT	CASSTDRTQPQHF
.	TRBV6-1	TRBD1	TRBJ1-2	TGTGCCAGCAGTGTCGCAGGGGGTTACGGCTATGGCTACACCTTC	CASSVAGGYGYGYTF
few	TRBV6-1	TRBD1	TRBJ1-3	TGTGCCAGCAGGGTGGGACAGGAGGGAGGAAACACCATATATTTT	CASRVGQEGGNTIYF
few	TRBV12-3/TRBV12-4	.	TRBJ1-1	TGTGCCAGCAGGCCCTCAGGGGCCCCCACTGAAGCTTTCTTT	CASRPSGAPTEAFF
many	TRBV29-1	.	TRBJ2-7	TGCAGCGTCCTTGGGGAAAGCTACGAGCAGTACTTC	CSVLGESYEQYF
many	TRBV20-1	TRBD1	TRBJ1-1	TGCAGTGCTAGTTACAGGGGAACTGAAGCTTTCTTT	CSASYRGTEAFF
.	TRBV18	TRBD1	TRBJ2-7	TGTGCCAGCTCACCTCAAAGGGGACAGGGGTTATACGAGCAGTACTTC	CASSPQRGQGLYEQYF
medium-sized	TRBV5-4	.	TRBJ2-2	TGTGCCAGCAGCTTCGTCCCCGGGGAGCTGTTTTTT	CASSFVPGELFF
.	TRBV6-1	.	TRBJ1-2	TGTGCCAGCAGTCCCAGAGAGAGCTATGGCTACACCTTC	CASSPRESYGYTF
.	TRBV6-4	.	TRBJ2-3	TGTGCCAGTAGTGAACGGGGCGACACAGATACGCAGTATTTT	CASSERGDTDTQYF
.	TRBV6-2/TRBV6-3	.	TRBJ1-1	TGTGCCAGCAGTTATTTTACAGGGTCTGAAGCTTTCTTT	CASSYFTGSEAFF